This T cell receptor (beta chain) was recorded in a study of OX40 agonist ivuxolimab in advanced cancers. Some clones are missing from TCRdb's copy, which holds only in-frame ones; the method was immunoSEQ multiplex PCR. The sample has tens of thousands of clones, about nine tenths seen once. This clonotype was sampled from an adult with an advanced solid tumor such as melanoma, head and neck, liver or kidney cancer. The sample in question was CD4+ or CD8+ T cells sorted from blood, obtained in a trial of the OX40 agonist ivuxolimab.

CDR3 DNA: TGCGCCAGCAGCTTGGTAGCGCCTTCCTACGAGCAGTACTTC. Translating gives CASSLVAPSYEQYF. This sequence joins TRBV5-1 and TRBJ2-7; D might be TRBD2 (5 bases). Germline V gene data show CDR1 as SGHRS and CDR2 as YFSETQ. This CDR3 comprises 14 residues. V lost 0 bases and J 1 base, leaving 8 bases between the germline ends.